Listed here are 15 T cell receptor beta chains from one sample, sequenced in a study of blood T cell repertoires in COVID-19. TCRdb's table, derived via immunoSEQ multiplex PCR, lists solely in-frame clones and lacks some. In the table there are fewer than 350,000 clones, about 93% of which are singletons. The sequenced sample was peripheral blood. These receptors came from a woman aged 25-40 years with COVID-19, enrolled during active disease.

This clone was recorded only once. The chain has TRBV18 and TRBJ2-1; 8 positions agree with TRBD2. Germline V gene data show CDR1 as KGHSH and CDR2 as LQKENI. CDR3 length equals 16 residues. Trimming took 3 bases from V and 1 from J; bases not matched to a gene: 5. CDR3 sequence reads: CASSPPGGSSYNEQFF. For the CDR3, the DNA is TGTGCCAGCTCACCCCCGGGGGGGAGTTCCTACAATGAGCAGTTCTTC.

This clone was counted a single time. V and J are TRBV5-6 and TRBJ2-7; D possibly corresponds to TRBD1 (6 bases). This CDR3 is 15 amino acids long. Germline V lookup: CDR1 SGHDT, CDR2 YYEEEE. Trimming stripped 4 bases from V and 0 bases from J, with 14 bases between. The CDR3 sequence is CASSPWTATSYEQYF. CDR3 DNA sequence: TGTGCCAGCAGCCCCTGGACAGCGACCTCCTACGAGCAGTACTTC.

V is TRBV21-1 and J is TRBJ2-7; TRBD1 is the table's D call and was not checked against the DNA. TRBV21-1 is a recognized pseudogene. The CDR3 totals 13 residues. CDR3 bases: TGTGCCAGCAGCGATTGCCAGGGTGGCGAGCAGTACTTC. Protein: CASSDCQGGEQYF.

The chain joins TRBV4-3 to TRBJ2-2; 8 nucleotides align to TRBD2. Trimming removed 5 bases from V and 7 bases from J; junction bases left unmatched: 21. The germline V gene encodes CDR1 LGHNA and CDR2 YSLEER. The CDR3 has 19 residues. The CDR3 loop is CASSYKWASTGGLGGELFF. CDR3 bases: TGCGCCAGCAGCTACAAATGGGCCTCTACGGGAGGGCTTGGCGGGGAGCTGTTTTTT.

The rearrangement links TRBV18 to TRBJ1-5; D uncertain. The CDR3 spans 13 residues. Trimming cost V 0 bases and J 7 bases, with 7 bases left between them. The germline CDR1 and CDR2 sequences are KGHSH and LQKENI. DNA for the CDR3: TGTGCCAGCTCACCACCGGGAGACCAGCCCCAGCATTTT. Amino acid sequence: CASSPPGDQPQHF.

This rearrangement joins TRBV5-1 to TRBJ2-7, with 8 positions matching TRBD1. This CDR3 has 13 amino acids. Germline-derived CDR1 and CDR2 are SGHRS and YFSETQ. V was pared by 3 bases and J by 7 bases, with 6 bases of the junction left unmatched. The CDR3 spells CASSWTGSGEQYF. CDR3 sequence (DNA): TGCGCCAGCAGCTGGACAGGGTCGGGGGAGCAGTACTTC.

The chain is built from TRBV28 and TRBJ1-2; D remains ambiguous. V was shortened by 4 bases and J by 5 bases, with 5 bases between the two germline ends. The CDR3 has 11 residues. Germline values: CDR1 MDHEN, CDR2 SYDVKM. CDR3 DNA sequence: TGTGCCAGCAGTTCCCTTTATGGCTACACCTTC. This encodes CASSSLYGYTF.

This sequence joins TRBV3-1 (or the pseudogene TRBV3-2) and TRBJ1-2; D perhaps matches TRBD1 (6 bases). CDR1 LGHDT and CDR2 YNNKEL come from the germline V gene (reference sequence). The germline V and J ends were trimmed by 5 bases and 2 bases, with 6 bases remaining between them. The CDR3 length is 12 residues. In nucleotides, the CDR3 is TGTGCCAGCAGCGACAGGAACTATGGCTACACCTTC. Translating it yields CASSDRNYGYTF.

The V and J genes are TRBV3-1 (or the pseudogene TRBV3-2) and TRBJ1-5; D is undetermined. The ends were cut back, 1 base at V and 0 bases at J, with 4 bases in the middle. This CDR3 comprises 14 residues. The germline V gene has CDR1 LGHDT and CDR2 YNNKEL (reference sequence). CDR3 residues: CASSQANSNQPQHF. CDR3 DNA: TGTGCCAGCAGCCAAGCAAATAGCAATCAGCCCCAGCATTTT.

The CDR3 nucleotides are TGCGCCAGCACCCGGGAAGGGTCTGGGGCCAACGTCCTGACTTTC. Translation gives CASTREGSGANVLTF. The chain joins TRBV5-1 to TRBJ2-6; weak D call: TRBD2 (5 bases). Trimming shortened V by 6 bases and J by 1 base, and 11 bases separated the two germline ends. This CDR3 has 15 amino acids. The germline V gene encodes CDR1 SGHRS and CDR2 YFSETQ.

The gene calls are TRBV11-2 and TRBJ2-1; no clear D. Germline V gene sequence: CDR1 SGHAT, CDR2 FQNNGV. Trimming stripped 7 bases from V and 7 bases from J, with 11 bases between. The CDR3 runs to 12 residues. Here the CDR3 DNA reads TGTGCCAGCACTCAATCCACAAATGAGCAGTTCTTC. Translation gives CASTQSTNEQFF.

The chain has TRBV4-1 and TRBJ2-2; D is possibly TRBD1 (7 bases). CDR1 MGHRA and CDR2 YSYEKL come from the germline V gene. This CDR3 comprises 17 residues. V lost 3 bases and J 2 bases, leaving 16 bases between the germline ends. CDR3 sequence: CASSHPTEGANTGELFF. The CDR3 DNA reads as TGCGCCAGCAGCCACCCCACGGAGGGGGCTAACACCGGGGAGCTGTTTTTT.

The V call is TRBV29-1, the J call TRBJ2-1; 11 nucleotides match TRBD2. Germline assignment: CDR1 SQVTM and CDR2 ANQGSEA. The CDR3 covers 14 residues. V lost 1 base and J lost 6; bases outside the gene matches: 2. The CDR3 DNA follows: TGCAGCGTTGAAGGACTAGCGGGACTCAATGAGCAGTTCTTC. As protein: CSVEGLAGLNEQFF.

The genes are TRBV10-3 and TRBJ2-3; 10 positions agree with TRBD2. This CDR3 has 14 amino acids. The junction had 1 base not matched to a gene; V was cut back by 3 bases and J by 4 bases. CDR1 and CDR2 (germline): ENHRY, SYGVKD. This CDR3 is CAISDGTSADTQYF. The CDR3 DNA reads TGTGCCATCAGTGACGGGACTAGCGCAGATACGCAGTATTTT.

This clone was found once. This chain connects TRBV5-6 to TRBJ1-2; D is uncertain. Germline V gene sequence: CDR1 SGHDT, CDR2 YYEEEE. The CDR3 contains 12 residues. The V end lost 4 bases, the J end lost 4 bases, and 8 bases lay between the germline ends. DNA for the CDR3: TGTGCCAGCAGCATCGGGGTCTATGGCTACACCTTC. Encoded protein: CASSIGVYGYTF.